Listed here are 7 T cell receptor beta chains from one sample, sequenced in a study of T cells in Graves' hyperthyroidism and ophthalmopathy. Amplified TCR beta CDR3 regions derived from RNA transcripts. TCR CDR3 underwent first-round RT-PCR with the HTBI primer set. TCRdb reprocessed the multiplex PCR reads with MiXCR, giving one entry per CDR3 protein. The data show roughly 510,000 distinct CDR3 sequences, less than 25% seen once. What was sequenced was blood. The receptors stem from a man younger than 35 with Graves' hyperthyroidism.

This clonotype was detected many times. V gene TRBV6-1 combines with J gene TRBJ2-7; D call uncertain. CDR1 and CDR2 (germline): MNHNS, SASEGT. The ends were cut back, 5 bases at V and 3 bases at J, with 8 bases in the middle. The CDR3 is made up of 12 amino acids. The CDR3: CASSTDGYEQYF. DNA of the CDR3: TGTGCCAGCAGTACGGACGGCTACGAGCAGTACTTC.

This clonotype was seen many times. The chain combines TRBV29-1 with TRBJ1-2; D unresolved. The V gene's germline CDR1 is SQVTM and CDR2 ANQGSEA. CDR3 length: 11 residues. Trimming took off 2 bases at V and 6 bases at J, with 7 bases between the two ends. CDR3 in DNA: TGCAGCGTTGAAAGGGTCAATGGCTACACCTTC. Translation: CSVERVNGYTF.

The chain carries TRBV6-5 and TRBJ2-7, with TRBD1 matching over 10 bases. Per germline, CDR1 MNHEY and CDR2 SVGAGI. The CDR3 spans 15 residues. Germline trimming cut 2 bases from V and 6 bases from J; bases unmatched to any gene: 7. The CDR3 nucleotides are TGTGCCAGCAGTTACGGGACAGGGGAGGCGGGCGAGCAGTACTTC. Translation: CASSYGTGEAGEQYF.

There are many counts of this clonotype. CDR3: CASSGWREAQPQHF. DNA of the CDR3: TGTGCCAGCAGTGGGTGGAGGGAGGCCCAGCCCCAGCATTTT. The rearrangement uses TRBV28 and TRBJ1-5; D remains ambiguous. Deletions cut 5 bases from V and 7 bases from J, with 15 bases between. The germline CDR1 and CDR2 sequences are MDHEN and SYDVKM. The CDR3 spans 14 residues.

Ten or more counts support this clonotype. The chain links TRBV2 to TRBJ2-3; 10 bases fit TRBD1. J lost 5 bases, V lost 2 bases, and 7 bases had no gene match. From germline, CDR1 is SNHLY and CDR2 FYNNEI. The CDR3 covers 16 residues. In DNA, the CDR3 is TGTGCCAGCAGTGAATGGGGACAGGGGCGAGTAGATACGCAGTATTTT. Translating it yields CASSEWGQGRVDTQYF.

This clonotype was found many times. The chain links TRBV2 to TRBJ2-2, with TRBD1 matching 8 bases. J gave up 7 bases and V 3 bases, and 4 bases lay outside the gene matches. The V gene's germline CDR1 is SNHLY and CDR2 FYNNEI. The CDR3 has 14 amino acids. This CDR3 reads CASSDQGASGELFF. The CDR3 DNA reads as TGTGCCAGCAGTGATCAGGGGGCTAGCGGGGAGCTGTTTTTT.

The sample holds many counts of this clonotype. This chain connects TRBV7-8 to TRBJ1-2; 11 bases agree with TRBD1. Unmatched junction bases numbered 9, after V lost 5 bases and J lost 7 bases. The CDR3 runs to 15 residues. Germline assignment: CDR1 SGHVS and CDR2 FQNEAQ. CDR3 region: CASSREGQGASGYTF. For the CDR3, the DNA is TGTGCCAGCAGCCGAGAAGGACAGGGGGCGTCTGGCTACACCTTC.